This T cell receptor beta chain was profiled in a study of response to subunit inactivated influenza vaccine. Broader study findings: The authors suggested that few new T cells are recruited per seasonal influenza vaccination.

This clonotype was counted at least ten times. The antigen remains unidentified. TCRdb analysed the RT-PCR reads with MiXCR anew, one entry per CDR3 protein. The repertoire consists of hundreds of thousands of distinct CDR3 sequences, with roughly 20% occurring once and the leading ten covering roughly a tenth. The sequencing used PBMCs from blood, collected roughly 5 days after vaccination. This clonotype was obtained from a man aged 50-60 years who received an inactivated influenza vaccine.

CDR3: CAISETQGRHEQFF. The CDR3 DNA follows: TGTGCCATCAGTGAGACCCAGGGTCGCCATGAGCAGTTCTTC. The chain is built from TRBV10-3 and TRBJ2-1; tentative D call: TRBD1 (5 bases). Deletions cut 2 bases from V and 8 bases from J, with 13 bases between. Germline CDR1 ENHRY, CDR2 SYGVKD. This CDR3 has 14 residues.